The subject of this entry is one T cell receptor beta chain. This CDR3 contains 15 residues. Trimming removed 2 bases from V and 3 bases from J, with 13 bases in between. From germline, CDR1 is SGHTA and CDR2 FQGTGA. Stated treatment: oral pan-JAK inhibitor, 5-10 mg twice daily. Sorted out of PBMCs were CD4+ T cells and CD8+ T cells. RNA extraction was followed by reverse transcription into cDNA, which acted as the sequencing template. The method was immunoSEQ multiplex PCR; TCRdb's version includes in-frame clones alone and lacks a portion of them. This sample has over 95,000 clones, with roughly two thirds found just once. These data are taken from a study of CD8+ T cells in alopecia areata. Overall study: Treatment of the treated patients consisted of oral tofacitinib, 5 to 10 mg twice daily.

The sample was CD8+ T cells sorted from blood, taken at week 4, from a patient treated with tofacitinib. The chain couples TRBV7-3 to TRBJ2-5; possible D gene TRBD2, 5 bases. This clonotype originated in a human donor with alopecia areata. The CDR3 DNA is TGTGCCAGCAGCTTAGGGAGCGTGGGGAAAGAGACCCAGTACTTC. Amino acids: CASSLGSVGKETQYF.